Listed below are T cell receptor beta chains from one sample, sequenced in a study of Ad26.COV2.S vaccination and SARS-CoV-2 variants. Using immunoSEQ multiplex PCR, the repertoire was profiled, and TCRdb retains in-frame clones only, with some absent. There are about 350,000 clones in the sample; about 88% occur only once, and approximately 12% lies in the top ten. Sequenced material: peripheral blood, taken in a trial of Ad26.COV2.S vaccine versus placebo. The receptors originated from a person between 18 and 59 years old who received the Ad26.COV2.S COVID-19 vaccine or a placebo. Both conserved end residues are part of each CDR3. Each record gives: J gene, V gene, CDR3 protein.

j_gene: TRBJ2-3
v_gene: TRBV6-5
CDR3aa: CAGTSGRSTDTQYF

j_gene: TRBJ1-4
v_gene: TRBV19
CDR3aa: CASSTSGVTAEKLFF

j_gene: TRBJ1-1
v_gene: TRBV7-2
CDR3aa: CASSLDPARPNTEAFF

j_gene: TRBJ2-6
v_gene: TRBV9
CDR3aa: CASRQGSGANVLTF

j_gene: TRBJ1-5
v_gene: TRBV28
CDR3aa: CASSFMGSINPQHF

j_gene: TRBJ1-3
v_gene: TRBV7-2
CDR3aa: CASSPGSSGNTIYF

j_gene: TRBJ2-2
v_gene: TRBV9
CDR3aa: CASSMFSGNTGELFF

j_gene: TRBJ1-1
v_gene: TRBV4-3
CDR3aa: CASSRGTGSMNTEAFF

j_gene: TRBJ1-3
v_gene: TRBV6-6
CDR3aa: CASSYSSDSGNTIYF

j_gene: TRBJ2-2
v_gene: TRBV5-1
CDR3aa: CASSRNDNPGTGELFF